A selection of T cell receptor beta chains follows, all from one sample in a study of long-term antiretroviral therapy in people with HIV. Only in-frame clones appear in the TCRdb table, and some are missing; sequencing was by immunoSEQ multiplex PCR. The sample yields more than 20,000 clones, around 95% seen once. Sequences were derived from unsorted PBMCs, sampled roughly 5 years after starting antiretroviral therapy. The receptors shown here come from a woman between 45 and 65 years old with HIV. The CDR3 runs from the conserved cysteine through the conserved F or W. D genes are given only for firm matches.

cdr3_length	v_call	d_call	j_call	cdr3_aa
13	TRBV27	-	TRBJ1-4	CASSLQGQEKLFF
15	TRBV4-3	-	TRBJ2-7	CASSQDISVYYEQYF
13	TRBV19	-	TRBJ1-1	CASSMTENTEAFF
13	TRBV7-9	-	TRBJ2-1	CASSVNSYNEQFF
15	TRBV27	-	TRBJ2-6	CASSYGGSGANVLTF
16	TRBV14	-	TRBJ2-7	CASSHRTASGYYEQYF
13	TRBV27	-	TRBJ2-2	CASRPSNSGELFF
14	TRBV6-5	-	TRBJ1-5	CASSWSQGNQPQHF
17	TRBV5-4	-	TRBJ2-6	CASTPQGPRSGANVLTF
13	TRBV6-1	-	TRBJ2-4	CATSDSGENIQYF
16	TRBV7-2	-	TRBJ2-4	CASSLGAGIAKNIQYF
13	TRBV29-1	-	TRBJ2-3	CSIRAGGTDTQYF
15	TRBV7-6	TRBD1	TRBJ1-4	CASSPRGRVIEKLFF
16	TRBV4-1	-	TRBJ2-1	CASSQDWFLSYNEQFF
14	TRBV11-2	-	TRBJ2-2	CASSLWENTGELFF
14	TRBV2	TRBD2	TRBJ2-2	CASSASGSSGELFF
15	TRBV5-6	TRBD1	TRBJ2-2	CASSQIGTGTGELFF
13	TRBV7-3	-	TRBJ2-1	CASSFLTLGEQFF
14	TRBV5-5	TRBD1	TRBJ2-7	CASSIGTGFNEQYF
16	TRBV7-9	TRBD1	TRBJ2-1	CASSLGQVPLYNEQFF
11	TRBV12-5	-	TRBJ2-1	CASGSLVPQFF
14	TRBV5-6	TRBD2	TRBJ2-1	CASSWREGRNEQFF
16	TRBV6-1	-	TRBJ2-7	CASSDGWGRLTYEQYF
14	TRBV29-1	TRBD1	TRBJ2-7	CSASGQSSSYEQYF
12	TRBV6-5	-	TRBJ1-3	CASSSDGNTIYF
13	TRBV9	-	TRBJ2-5	CASSAYSAETQYF
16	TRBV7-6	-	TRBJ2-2	CASSLALDPSGGELFF
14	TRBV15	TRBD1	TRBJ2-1	CATSRGQGHNEQFF
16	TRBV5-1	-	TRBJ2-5	CASSLNLAGGRETQYF
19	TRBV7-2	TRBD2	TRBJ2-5	CASSHLLAGGPVYQETQYF
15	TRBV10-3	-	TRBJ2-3	CAISESLGSTDTQYF
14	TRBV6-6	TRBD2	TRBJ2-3	CASTGAGATDTQYF
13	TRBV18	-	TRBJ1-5	CASSPTGNQPQHF
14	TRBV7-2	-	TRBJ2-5	CASSLQGGKETQYF
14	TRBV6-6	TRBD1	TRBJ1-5	CASSRRGQGQPQHF
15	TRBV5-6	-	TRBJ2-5	CASSPGTSSRETQYF
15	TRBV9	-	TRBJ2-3	CASSVGGGNTDTQYF
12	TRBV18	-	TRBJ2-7	CASSLYAGEQYF
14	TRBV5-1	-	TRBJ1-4	CASSLGATNEKLFF
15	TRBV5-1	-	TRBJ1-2	CASSLGGTGYYGYTF
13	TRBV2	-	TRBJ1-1	CASLSPGVAEAFF
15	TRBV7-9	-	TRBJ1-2	CASSLGETGFYGYTF
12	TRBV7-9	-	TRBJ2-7	CASSREAYEQYF
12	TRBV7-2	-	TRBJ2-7	CASSRSNHEQYF
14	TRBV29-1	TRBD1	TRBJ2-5	CSVGSQGAGETQYF
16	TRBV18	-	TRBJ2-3	CASSPMTRSITDTQYF
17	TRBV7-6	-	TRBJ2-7	CASSSYDSSYVSYEQYF
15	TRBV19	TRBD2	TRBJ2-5	CASSSGGLGQEAQYF
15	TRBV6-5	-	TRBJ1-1	CASTTSGQGRTEAFF
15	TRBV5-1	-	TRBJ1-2	CASSSSGWDYYGYTF
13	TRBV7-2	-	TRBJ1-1	CASSFGYSTEAFF
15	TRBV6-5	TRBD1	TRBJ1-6	CASSRGQGLGSPLHF
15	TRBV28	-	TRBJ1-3	CASSLMGSSGNTIYF
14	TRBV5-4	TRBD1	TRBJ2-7	CASSSTGGDYEQYF
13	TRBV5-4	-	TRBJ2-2	CASSLLEIGELFF